These T cell receptor beta chains were read from a single sample in a study of response to subunit inactivated influenza vaccine. TCRdb re-analysed the RT-PCR reads in MiXCR, keeping a single row per CDR3 protein. Here the sample spans 700,000 to 800,000 distinct CDR3 sequences, less than 20% being singletons. Sequencing was performed on PBMCs from blood, taken roughly 5 days after vaccination. These receptors all stem from a middle-aged man who received an inactivated influenza vaccine. CDR3s include the opening cysteine and the closing phenylalanine or tryptophan. Each record gives: CDR3 length, V gene, clone size, J gene, D gene, CDR3 protein, CDR3 DNA. A D gene is named only where the DNA matches it firmly. Size is stated for part of the rows, as once, few or many counts, or as a class when the clone is expanded.

>15|TRBV7-2|-|TRBJ2-2|-
CASRQGPASTGELFF
TGTGCCAGCAGGCAGGGGCCGGCAAGCACCGGGGAGCTGTTTTTT
>13|TRBV6-6|few|TRBJ1-5|-
CASTSYGAEPQHF
TGTGCCAGCACCTCATACGGGGCAGAGCCCCAGCATTTT
>15|TRBV29-1|-|TRBJ2-6|-
CSVVGPSSGANVLTF
TGCAGCGTTGTGGGACCGAGCTCTGGGGCCAACGTCCTGACTTTC
>12|TRBV25-1|-|TRBJ2-2|-
CASSMGYRELFF
TGTGCCAGCAGCATGGGATACCGGGAGCTGTTTTTT
>14|TRBV12-3/TRBV12-4|-|TRBJ1-4|-
CASSLFQSNEKLFF
TGTGCCAGCAGTTTGTTCCAGAGTAATGAAAAACTGTTTTTT
>15|TRBV7-2|-|TRBJ2-5|-
CASSLMRVAGETQYF
TGTGCCAGCAGCTTAATGAGGGTCGCAGGAGAGACCCAGTACTTC
>13|TRBV29-1|-|TRBJ2-5|-
CSVAQIREETQYF
TGCAGCGTTGCGCAGATCCGGGAAGAGACCCAGTACTTC
>14|TRBV10-3|-|TRBJ2-1|-
CAISAGAGGNEQFF
TGTGCCATCAGCGCGGGAGCAGGGGGCAATGAGCAGTTCTTC
>12|TRBV29-1|few|TRBJ2-1|-
CSVDTAGDEQFF
TGCAGCGTTGATACAGCCGGGGATGAGCAGTTCTTC
>15|TRBV11-2|-|TRBJ2-2|-
CASSPVGAGTGELFF
TGTGCCAGCAGCCCAGTGGGCGCGGGCACCGGGGAGCTGTTTTTT
>17|TRBV5-6|-|TRBJ2-7|TRBD1
CASSLAGTGFGMYEQYF
TGTGCCAGCAGCTTGGCCGGGACAGGGTTCGGCATGTACGAGCAGTACTTC
>14|TRBV20-1|few|TRBJ1-1|-
CSAKDFLSNTEAFF
TGCAGTGCTAAAGATTTTCTATCGAACACTGAAGCTTTCTTT
>13|TRBV7-9|-|TRBJ1-3|-
CASRRDNGNTIYF
TGTGCCAGCAGGAGGGACAATGGAAACACCATATATTTT
>16|TRBV5-6|-|TRBJ1-5|-
CASSSTAGVSNQPQHF
TGTGCCAGCAGCTCCACCGCGGGGGTTAGCAATCAGCCCCAGCATTTT
>17|TRBV5-1|-|TRBJ2-1|-
CASSPERTQGWVDEQFF
TGCGCCAGCAGCCCCGAGAGAACTCAGGGCTGGGTTGATGAGCAGTTCTTC
>14|TRBV2|few|TRBJ2-1|-
CASSGPGPDNEQFF
TGTGCCAGCAGTGGGCCGGGGCCAGACAATGAGCAGTTCTTC
>16|TRBV29-1|-|TRBJ2-1|TRBD1
CSVVSVGTGGPLPWFF
TGCAGCGTTGTGAGTGTGGGGACAGGGGGCCCCCTACCTTGGTTCTTC
>15|TRBV5-1|-|TRBJ2-5|-
CASSWGPVGIETQYF
TGCGCCAGCAGCTGGGGACCGGTAGGCATCGAGACCCAGTACTTC
>14|TRBV7-8|-|TRBJ2-3|-
CASSRTASADTQYF
TGTGCCAGCAGCCGTACAGCGAGCGCAGATACGCAGTATTTT
>15|TRBV9|few|TRBJ2-1|-
CASSLGVLAYNEQFF
TGTGCCAGCAGCCTTGGGGTACTAGCCTACAATGAGCAGTTCTTC
>17|TRBV20-1|few|TRBJ2-1|-
CSASLAFRVGSYNEQFF
TGCAGTGCTAGCCTAGCTTTTCGGGTAGGCTCCTACAATGAGCAGTTCTTC
>14|TRBV29-1|few|TRBJ1-5|TRBD1
CSCGEGGVGQPQHF
TGCAGTTGTGGGGAAGGGGGCGTAGGGCAGCCCCAGCATTTT
>12|TRBV7-2|many|TRBJ1-5|-
CASSLGAQPQHF
TGTGCCAGCAGCTTAGGAGCTCAGCCCCAGCATTTT
>10|TRBV20-1|-|TRBJ1-1|-
CSATTEEAFF
TGCAGTGCTACAACAGAGGAAGCTTTCTTT
>14|TRBV7-2|many|TRBJ2-7|TRBD1
CASSFMTGSYEQYF
TGTGCCAGCAGCTTTATGACAGGGTCCTACGAGCAGTACTTC
>14|TRBV10-3|few|TRBJ2-7|-
CAISGGNRANEQYF
TGTGCCATCAGTGGAGGGAACAGGGCAAACGAGCAGTACTTC
>18|TRBV9|few|TRBJ2-2|TRBD2
CASSEGLAGTANTGELFF
TGTGCCAGCAGCGAGGGACTAGCGGGGACTGCGAACACCGGGGAGCTGTTTTTT
>14|TRBV12-3/TRBV12-4|few|TRBJ2-3|-
CASSLMVFTDTQYF
TGTGCCAGCAGTTTAATGGTTTTCACAGATACGCAGTATTTT
>13|TRBV15|few|TRBJ2-1|-
CATSRAGFSEQFF
TGTGCCACCAGCAGAGCTGGATTCAGTGAGCAGTTCTTC
>13|TRBV10-3|-|TRBJ1-5|-
CAISGTSNQPQHF
TGTGCCATCAGCGGGACTTCCAATCAGCCCCAGCATTTT
>18|TRBV9|-|TRBJ2-1|TRBD2
CASSASGTSGRRYNEQFF
TGTGCCAGCAGCGCTTCCGGGACTAGCGGGAGGAGGTACAATGAGCAGTTCTTC
>16|TRBV20-1|-|TRBJ1-1|-
CSARPLTRATNAEAFF
TGCAGTGCTAGACCACTCACCAGGGCAACGAACGCTGAAGCTTTCTTT
>14|TRBV29-1|-|TRBJ1-4|TRBD1
CSVDQQGLNEKLFF
TGCAGCGTCGACCAACAGGGGCTTAATGAAAAACTGTTTTTT